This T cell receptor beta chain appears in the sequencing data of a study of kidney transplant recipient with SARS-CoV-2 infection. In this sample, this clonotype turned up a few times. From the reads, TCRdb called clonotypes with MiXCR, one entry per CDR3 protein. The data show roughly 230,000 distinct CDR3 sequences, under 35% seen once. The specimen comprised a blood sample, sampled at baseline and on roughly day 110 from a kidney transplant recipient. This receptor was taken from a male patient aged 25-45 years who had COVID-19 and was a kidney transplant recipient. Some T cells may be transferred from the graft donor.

The CDR3 reads CASSDAPITDTQYF. The CDR3 DNA reads as TGTGCCAGCAGTGACGCCCCTATAACAGATACGCAGTATTTT. This chain links TRBV28 with TRBJ2-3, with unresolved D. This CDR3 has 14 amino acids. V lost 5 bases to trimming and J lost 3 bases, with 12 bases between them. Germline V gene data show CDR1 as MDHEN and CDR2 as SYDVKM.